The clone carrying this T cell receptor (beta chain) was detected a few times. The antigen remains undetermined. This sample stems from a study of response to subunit inactivated influenza vaccine. V shed 0 bases and J shed 3 bases, with 12 bases lying between them. The germline V gene has CDR1 SGHTA and CDR2 FQGNSA. The CDR3 sequence is 15 residues long. TCRdb re-called the RT-PCR reads with MiXCR, one entry per CDR3 protein. The sample includes just over 300,000 distinct CDR3 sequences, about a fifth seen only once; the top ten take roughly 10%. Whole-study findings and limits: Authors suggested few new T cells are recruited by each seasonal influenza vaccination.

The clonotype comes from a man in his fifties or sixties who received an inactivated influenza vaccine. This sequence joins TRBV7-2 and TRBJ2-7; D might be TRBD2 (5 bases). The source was PBMCs from blood, collected 21 months after vaccination. This CDR3 is CASSLAIASGYEQYF. Written as DNA, the CDR3 is TGTGCCAGCAGCTTAGCCATTGCGAGCGGCTACGAGCAGTACTTC.